This TCR beta chain derives from a study of regulatory T cells in long-lasting Graves disease. According to the study, TCR beta libraries were built with iRepertoire HTBI primers and CDR3-region Arm-PCR. One entry per CDR3 protein results from TCRdb running MiXCR on the multiplex PCR reads. The sample carries about 420,000 distinct CDR3 sequences, roughly 17% recorded once. This clonotype showed up many times. Trimming took 7 bases from V and 1 from J; bases not matched to a gene: 1. CDR3 length: 13 amino acids. Germline-derived CDR1 and CDR2 are SQVTM and ANQGSEA. Time point defined: newly diagnosed GD, antithyroid drugs for less than 3 months. Preparation of the TCR library used RNA extracted from PBMCs. This same sample was also part of a study on T cells in Graves' hyperthyroidism and ophthalmopathy.

This TCR was sampled from a woman between 18 and 29 years old with Graves disease. The chain carries TRBV29-1 and TRBJ2-3; 11 nucleotides line up with TRBD2. Sequencing used peripheral blood mononuclear cells (PBMCs), obtained at new diagnosis, from a patient treated with antithyroid drugs. CDR3 DNA sequence: TGCAGCGCGACTAGCGGGGGCACAGATACGCAGTATTTT. Translating it yields CSATSGGTDTQYF.